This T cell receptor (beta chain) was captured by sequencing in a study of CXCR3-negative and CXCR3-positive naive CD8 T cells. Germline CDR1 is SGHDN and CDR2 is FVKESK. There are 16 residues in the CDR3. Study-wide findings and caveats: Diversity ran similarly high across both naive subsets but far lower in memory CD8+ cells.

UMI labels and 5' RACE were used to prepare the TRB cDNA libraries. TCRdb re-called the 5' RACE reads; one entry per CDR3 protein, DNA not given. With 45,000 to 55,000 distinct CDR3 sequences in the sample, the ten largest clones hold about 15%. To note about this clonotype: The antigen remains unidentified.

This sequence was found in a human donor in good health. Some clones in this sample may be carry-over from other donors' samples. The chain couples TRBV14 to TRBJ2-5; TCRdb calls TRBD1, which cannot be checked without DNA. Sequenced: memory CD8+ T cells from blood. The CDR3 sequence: CASSQARVTNQETQYF. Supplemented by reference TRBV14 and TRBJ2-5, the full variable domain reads EAGVTQFPSHSVIEKGQTVTLRCDPISGHDNLYWYRRVMGKEIKFLLHFVKESKQDESGMPNNRFLAERTGGTYSTLKVQPAELEDSGVYFCASSQARVTNQETQYFGPGTRLLVL.